Below, one T cell receptor beta chain is given with its context. What it recognizes is unknown. The data originate from a study of shared clonotypes between healthy human individuals. Overall study: Each donor contributed plates that comprised three CD4 naive, three CD4 memory, two CD8 naive and one CD8 memory.

Study-wide results and caveats: The study sampled only blood, and tissue repertoires likely differ.

With 6 bases clipped from V and 3 bases from J, the junction kept 10 bases outside the gene matches. The CDR3 sequence is 15 residues long. CDR1 and CDR2 from the germline V gene are LGHNA and YNFKEQ. TCRdb keeps only in-frame clones here, not all; method: immunoSEQ multiplex PCR. The sample shows about 1.9 million clones, just over 90% of them seen only once. The naive CD8 population came from CD45RO-negative cells selected for CCR7, without terminally differentiated effector memory CD45RA+ cells. Specimen: naive CD8+ T cells from PBMCs. The V call is TRBV4-2, the J call TRBJ2-7; 8 bases map to TRBD1. The TCR sequence derives from a man younger than 35 in good health. Some clones in this sample may be carry-over from other donors' samples. This CDR3 reads CASRPEQGGDYEQYF. CDR3 in DNA: TGTGCCAGCAGGCCTGAACAGGGGGGCGACTACGAGCAGTACTTC.